This TCR beta chain was identified in a study of blood T cell repertoires in COVID-19. Across the study: Acute and convalescent COVID-19 samples came from the United States, Italy and Spain.

Sequencing used immunoSEQ multiplex PCR; TCRdb keeps in-frame clones, though not all of them. The table includes 150,000 to 200,000 clones, about 85% detected once. Germline V gene lookup returns CDR1 MGHDK and CDR2 SYGVNS. CDR3 length equals 14 residues. V was shortened by 2 bases and J by 2 bases, with 7 bases between the two germline ends. The gene calls are TRBV25-1 and TRBJ1-3; TRBD1 is a possible D gene (6 bases). Sequenced: peripheral blood. This sequence was found in a woman aged 80 or over with acute or convalescent COVID-19. For the CDR3, the DNA is TGTGCCAGCAGTGAACCAGGGGCTGGAAACACCATATATTTT. Amino acid sequence: CASSEPGAGNTIYF.